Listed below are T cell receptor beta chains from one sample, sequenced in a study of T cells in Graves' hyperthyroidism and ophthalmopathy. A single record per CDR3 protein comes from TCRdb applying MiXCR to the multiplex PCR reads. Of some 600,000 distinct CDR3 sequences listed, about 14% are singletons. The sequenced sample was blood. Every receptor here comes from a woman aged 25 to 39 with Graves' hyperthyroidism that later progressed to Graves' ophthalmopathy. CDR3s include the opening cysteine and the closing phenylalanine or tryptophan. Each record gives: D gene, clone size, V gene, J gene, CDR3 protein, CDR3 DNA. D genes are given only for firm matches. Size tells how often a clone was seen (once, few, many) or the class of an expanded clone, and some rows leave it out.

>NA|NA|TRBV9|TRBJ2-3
CASSGRPWGADKQYF
TGTGCCAGCAGCGGCCGGCCCTGGGGCGCAGATAAGCAGTATTTT
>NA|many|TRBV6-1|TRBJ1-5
CASSSDENQPQHF
TGTGCCAGCAGTTCGGACGAAAATCAGCCCCAGCATTTT
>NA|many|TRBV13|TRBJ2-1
CASSFGNWVRNEQFF
TGTGCCAGCAGCTTTGGGAATTGGGTACGCAATGAGCAGTTCTTC
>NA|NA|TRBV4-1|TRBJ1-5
CASSLGGIVDQPQHF
TGCGCCAGCAGCCTGGGGGGCATTGTTGATCAGCCCCAGCATTTT
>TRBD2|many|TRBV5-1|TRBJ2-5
CASSLGLAGVQETQYF
TGCGCCAGCAGCCTCGGTCTAGCGGGAGTCCAAGAGACCCAGTACTTC
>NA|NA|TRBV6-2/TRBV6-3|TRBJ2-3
CASSKGTSEDTQYF
TGTGCCAGCAGTAAAGGGACCTCCGAAGATACGCAGTATTTT
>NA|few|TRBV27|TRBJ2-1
CASSLIEGYNEQFF
TGTGCCAGCAGTTTAATAGAGGGCTACAATGAGCAGTTCTTC
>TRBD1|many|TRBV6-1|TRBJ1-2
CASSPQGGNGYTF
TGTGCCAGCAGTCCTCAAGGGGGCAATGGCTACACCTTC
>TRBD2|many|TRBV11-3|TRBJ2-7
CASSFVAGGAYEQYF
TGTGCCAGCAGCTTTGTCGCGGGAGGGGCCTACGAGCAGTACTTC
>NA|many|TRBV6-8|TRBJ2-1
CASRLRDSSRPYNEQFF
TGTGCCAGCAGATTGAGAGACAGTTCGAGACCCTACAATGAGCAGTTCTTC
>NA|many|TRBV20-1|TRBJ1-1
CSAAGLKNTEAFF
TGCAGTGCCGCGGGACTTAAGAACACTGAAGCTTTCTTT
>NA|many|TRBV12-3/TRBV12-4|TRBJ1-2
CASSFEDRPNYGYTF
TGTGCCAGCAGTTTTGAGGACAGACCTAACTATGGCTACACCTTC